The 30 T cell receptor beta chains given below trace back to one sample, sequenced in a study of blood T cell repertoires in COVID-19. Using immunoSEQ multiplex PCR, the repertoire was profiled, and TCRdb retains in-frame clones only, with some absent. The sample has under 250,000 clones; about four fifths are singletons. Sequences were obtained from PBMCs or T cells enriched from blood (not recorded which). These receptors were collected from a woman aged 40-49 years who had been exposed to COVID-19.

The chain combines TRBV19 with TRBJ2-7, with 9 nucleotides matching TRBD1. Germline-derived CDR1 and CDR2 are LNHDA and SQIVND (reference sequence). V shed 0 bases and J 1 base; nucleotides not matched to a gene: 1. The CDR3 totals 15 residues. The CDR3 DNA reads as TGTGCCAGTAGTATAGAGGGGACAGGGTCCTACGAGCAGTACTTC. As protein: CASSIEGTGSYEQYF.

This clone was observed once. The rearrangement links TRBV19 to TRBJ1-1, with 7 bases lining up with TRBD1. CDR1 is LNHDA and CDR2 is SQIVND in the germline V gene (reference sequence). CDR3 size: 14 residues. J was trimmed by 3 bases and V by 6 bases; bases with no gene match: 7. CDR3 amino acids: CASRPRDSYTEAFF. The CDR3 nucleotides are TGTGCCAGTAGGCCACGGGACAGTTACACTGAAGCTTTCTTT.

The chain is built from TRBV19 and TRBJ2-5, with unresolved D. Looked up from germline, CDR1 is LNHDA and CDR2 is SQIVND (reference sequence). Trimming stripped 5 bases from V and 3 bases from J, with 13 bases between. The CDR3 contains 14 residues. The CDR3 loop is CASSSLVGEETQYF. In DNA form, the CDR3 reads TGTGCCAGTAGTTCACTGGTTGGAGAAGAGACCCAGTACTTC.

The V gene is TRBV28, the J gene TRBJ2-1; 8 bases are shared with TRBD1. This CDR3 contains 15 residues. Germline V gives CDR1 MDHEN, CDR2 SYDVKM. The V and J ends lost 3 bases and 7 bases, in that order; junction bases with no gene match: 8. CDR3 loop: CASSFMTGVENEQFF. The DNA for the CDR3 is TGTGCCAGCAGTTTCATGACAGGGGTTGAGAATGAGCAGTTCTTC.

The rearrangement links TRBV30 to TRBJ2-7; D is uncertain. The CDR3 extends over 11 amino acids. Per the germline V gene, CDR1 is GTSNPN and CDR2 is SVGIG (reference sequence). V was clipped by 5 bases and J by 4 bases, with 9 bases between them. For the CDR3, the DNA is TGTGCCTGGGCCAGGCTGTACGAGCAGTACTTC. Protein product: CAWARLYEQYF. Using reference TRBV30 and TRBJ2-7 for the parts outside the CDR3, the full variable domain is SQTIHQWPATLVQPVGSPLSLECTVEGTSNPNLYWYRQAAGRGLQLLFYSVGIGQISSEVPQNLSASRPQDRQFILSSKKLLLSDSGFYLCAWARLYEQYFGPGTRLTVT.

Written as DNA, the CDR3 is TGTGCCAGCAGTTTCTTATACACAGCGGAAGGCTACACCTTC. This codes for CASSFLYTAEGYTF. The chain recombines TRBV28 with TRBJ1-2; D not resolved. Trimming shortened V by 3 bases and J by 8 bases, and 16 bases separated the two germline ends. Germline V lookup: CDR1 MDHEN, CDR2 SYDVKM. The CDR3 runs to 14 residues.

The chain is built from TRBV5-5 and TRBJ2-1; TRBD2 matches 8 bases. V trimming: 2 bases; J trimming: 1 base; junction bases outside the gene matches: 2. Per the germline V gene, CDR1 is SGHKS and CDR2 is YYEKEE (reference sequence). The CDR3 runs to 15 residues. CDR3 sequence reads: CASSFSGVSYNEQFF. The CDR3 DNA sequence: TGTGCCAGCAGCTTTAGCGGGGTATCCTACAATGAGCAGTTCTTC.

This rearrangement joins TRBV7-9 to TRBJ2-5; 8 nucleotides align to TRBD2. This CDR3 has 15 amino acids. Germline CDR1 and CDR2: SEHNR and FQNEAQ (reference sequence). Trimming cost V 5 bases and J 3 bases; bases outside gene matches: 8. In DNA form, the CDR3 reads TGTGCCAGCAGCCCCGGGGGGGGCGGGAAAGAGACCCAGTACTTC. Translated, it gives CASSPGGGGKETQYF.

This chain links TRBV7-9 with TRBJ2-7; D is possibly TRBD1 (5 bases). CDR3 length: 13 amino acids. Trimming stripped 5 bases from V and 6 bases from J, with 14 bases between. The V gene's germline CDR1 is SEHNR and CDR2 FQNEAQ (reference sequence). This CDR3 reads CASSRDWGSEQYF. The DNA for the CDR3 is TGTGCCAGCAGCAGAGATTGGGGCTCCGAGCAGTACTTC.

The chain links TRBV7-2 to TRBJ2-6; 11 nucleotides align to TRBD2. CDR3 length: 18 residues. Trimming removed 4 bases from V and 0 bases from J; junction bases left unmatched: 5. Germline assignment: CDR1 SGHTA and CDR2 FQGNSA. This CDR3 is CASSSLAGGSSGANVLTF. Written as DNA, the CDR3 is TGTGCCAGCAGCTCCCTAGCGGGGGGTAGCTCTGGGGCCAACGTCCTGACTTTC.

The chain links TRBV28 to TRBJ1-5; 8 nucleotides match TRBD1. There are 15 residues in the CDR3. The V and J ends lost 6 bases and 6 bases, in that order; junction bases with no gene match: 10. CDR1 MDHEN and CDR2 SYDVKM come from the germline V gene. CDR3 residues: CASRRDRGGGQPQHF. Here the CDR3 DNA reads TGTGCCAGCAGACGCGACAGGGGCGGGGGTCAGCCCCAGCATTTT.

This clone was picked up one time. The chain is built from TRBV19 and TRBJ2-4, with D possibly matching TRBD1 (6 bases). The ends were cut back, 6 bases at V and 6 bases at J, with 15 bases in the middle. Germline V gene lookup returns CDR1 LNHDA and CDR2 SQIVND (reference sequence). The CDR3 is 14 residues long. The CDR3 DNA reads TGTGCCAGTAGAACAACAGGGAGTGGAAACATTCAGTACTTC. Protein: CASRTTGSGNIQYF.

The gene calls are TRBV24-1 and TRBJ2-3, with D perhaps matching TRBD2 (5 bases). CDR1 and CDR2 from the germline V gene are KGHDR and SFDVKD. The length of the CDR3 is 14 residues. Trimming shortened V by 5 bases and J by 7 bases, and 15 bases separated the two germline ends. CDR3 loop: CATSGRTKTNTQYF. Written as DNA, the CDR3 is TGTGCCACCAGTGGGAGGACCAAAACTAATACGCAGTATTTT.

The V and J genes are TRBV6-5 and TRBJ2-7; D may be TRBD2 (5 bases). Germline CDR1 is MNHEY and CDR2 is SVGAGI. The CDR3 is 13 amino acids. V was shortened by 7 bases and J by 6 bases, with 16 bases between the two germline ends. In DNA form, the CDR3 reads TGTGCCAGCAACGGGCTGGGAGCAGTCGAGCAGTACTTC. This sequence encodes CASNGLGAVEQYF.

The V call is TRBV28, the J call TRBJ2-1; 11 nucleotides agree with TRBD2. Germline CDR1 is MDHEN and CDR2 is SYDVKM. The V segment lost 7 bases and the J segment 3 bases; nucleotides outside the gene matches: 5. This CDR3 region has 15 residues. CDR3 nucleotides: TGTGCCAGCAAGACTAGCGGGGAGTTCTACAATGAGCAGTTCTTC. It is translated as CASKTSGEFYNEQFF.

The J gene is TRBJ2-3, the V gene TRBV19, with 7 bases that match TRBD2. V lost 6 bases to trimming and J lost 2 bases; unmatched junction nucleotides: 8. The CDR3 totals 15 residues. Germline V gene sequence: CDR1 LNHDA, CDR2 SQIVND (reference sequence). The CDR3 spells CASRQIAGSTDTQYF. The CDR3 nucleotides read TGTGCCAGTAGACAAATAGCGGGTTCCACAGATACGCAGTATTTT.

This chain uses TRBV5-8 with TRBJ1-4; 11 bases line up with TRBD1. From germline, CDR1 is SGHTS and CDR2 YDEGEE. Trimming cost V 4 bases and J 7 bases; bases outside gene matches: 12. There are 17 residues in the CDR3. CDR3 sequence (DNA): TGTGCCAGCAGCCACGGGACAGGGGGAGGGATTGCTGAAAAACTGTTTTTT. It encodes CASSHGTGGGIAEKLFF.

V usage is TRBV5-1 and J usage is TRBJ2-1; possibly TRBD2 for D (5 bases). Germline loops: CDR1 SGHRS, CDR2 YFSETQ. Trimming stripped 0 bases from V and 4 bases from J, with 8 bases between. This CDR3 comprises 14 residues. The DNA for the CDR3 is TGCGCCAGCAGCTTGGAATGGACTTACAATGAGCAGTTCTTC. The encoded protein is CASSLEWTYNEQFF.

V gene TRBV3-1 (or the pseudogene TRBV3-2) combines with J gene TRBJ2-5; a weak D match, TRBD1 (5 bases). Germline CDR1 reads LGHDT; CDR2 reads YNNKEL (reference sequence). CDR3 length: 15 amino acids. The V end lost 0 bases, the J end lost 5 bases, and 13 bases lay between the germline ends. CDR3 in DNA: TGTGCCAGCAGCCAAGATAAAGGGGTCGGGGAGACCCAGTACTTC. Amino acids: CASSQDKGVGETQYF.

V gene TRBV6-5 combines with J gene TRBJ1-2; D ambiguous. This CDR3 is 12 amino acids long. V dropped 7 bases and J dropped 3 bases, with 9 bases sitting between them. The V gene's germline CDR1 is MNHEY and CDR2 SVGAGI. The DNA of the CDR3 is TGTGCCAGCAAGAGGGAGGACTATGGCTACACCTTC. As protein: CASKREDYGYTF.

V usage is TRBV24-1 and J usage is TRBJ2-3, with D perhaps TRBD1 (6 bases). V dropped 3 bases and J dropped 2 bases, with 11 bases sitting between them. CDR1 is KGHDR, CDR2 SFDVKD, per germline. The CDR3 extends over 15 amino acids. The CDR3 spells CATSDGGGLTDTQYF. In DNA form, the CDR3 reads TGTGCCACCAGTGATGGTGGGGGCCTCACAGATACGCAGTATTTT.

CDR3 region: CASSLGGGTNEKLFF. Here the CDR3 DNA reads TGTGCCAGCAGCTTGGGCGGGGGAACTAATGAAAAACTGTTTTTT. The rearrangement uses TRBV5-8 and TRBJ1-4, with a weak D call TRBD1 (5 bases). The germline gives CDR1 SGHTS, CDR2 YDEGEE. There are 15 residues in the CDR3. Between the trimmed V and J ends, which lost 0 bases and 1 base, there was a span of 7 bases.

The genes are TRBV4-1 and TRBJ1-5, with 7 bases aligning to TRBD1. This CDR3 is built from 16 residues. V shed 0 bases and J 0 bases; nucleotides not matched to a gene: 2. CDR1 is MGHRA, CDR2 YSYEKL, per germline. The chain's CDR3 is CASSQDRGYSNQPQHF. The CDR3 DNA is TGCGCCAGCAGCCAAGACAGGGGGTATAGCAATCAGCCCCAGCATTTT.

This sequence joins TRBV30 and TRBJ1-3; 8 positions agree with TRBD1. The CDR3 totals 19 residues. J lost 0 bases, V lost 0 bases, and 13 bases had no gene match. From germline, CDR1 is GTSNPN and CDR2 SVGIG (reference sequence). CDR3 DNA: TGTGCCTGGAGTGTACTACCCGGGACAGGCGTTCCCTCTGGAAACACCATATATTTT. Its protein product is CAWSVLPGTGVPSGNTIYF.

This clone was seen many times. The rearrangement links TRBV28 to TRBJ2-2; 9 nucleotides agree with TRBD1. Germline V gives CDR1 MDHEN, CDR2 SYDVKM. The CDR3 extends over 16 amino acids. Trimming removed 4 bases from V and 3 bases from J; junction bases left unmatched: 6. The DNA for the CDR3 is TGTGCCAGCAGTTCCTGGACAGGGGAGGACACCGGGGAGCTGTTTTTT. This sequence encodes CASSSWTGEDTGELFF.

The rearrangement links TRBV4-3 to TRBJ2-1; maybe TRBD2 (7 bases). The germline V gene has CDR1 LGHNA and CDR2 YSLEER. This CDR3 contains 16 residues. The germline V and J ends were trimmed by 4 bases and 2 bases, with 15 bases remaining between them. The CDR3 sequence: CASSPQSGGAYNEQFF. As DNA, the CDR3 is TGCGCCAGCAGCCCTCAGTCGGGGGGCGCCTACAATGAGCAGTTCTTC.

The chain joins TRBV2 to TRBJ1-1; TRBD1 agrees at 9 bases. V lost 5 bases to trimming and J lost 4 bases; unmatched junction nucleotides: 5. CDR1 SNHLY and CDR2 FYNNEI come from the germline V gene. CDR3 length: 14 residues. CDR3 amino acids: CASSPGTGITEAFF. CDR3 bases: TGTGCCAGCAGTCCCGGGACAGGGATCACTGAAGCTTTCTTT.

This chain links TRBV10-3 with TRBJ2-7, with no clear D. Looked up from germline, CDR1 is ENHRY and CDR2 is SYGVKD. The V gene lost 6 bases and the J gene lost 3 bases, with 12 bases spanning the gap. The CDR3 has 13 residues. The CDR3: CAIRRGQDYEQYF. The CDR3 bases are TGTGCCATCAGGCGCGGCCAAGACTACGAGCAGTACTTC.

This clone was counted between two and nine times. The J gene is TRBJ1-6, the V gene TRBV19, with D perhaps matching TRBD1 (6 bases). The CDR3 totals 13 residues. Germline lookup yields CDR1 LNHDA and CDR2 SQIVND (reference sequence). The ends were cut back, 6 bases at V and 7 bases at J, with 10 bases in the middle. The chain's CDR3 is CASRTGLNSPLHF. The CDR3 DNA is TGTGCCAGTAGGACAGGTCTAAATTCACCCCTCCACTTT.

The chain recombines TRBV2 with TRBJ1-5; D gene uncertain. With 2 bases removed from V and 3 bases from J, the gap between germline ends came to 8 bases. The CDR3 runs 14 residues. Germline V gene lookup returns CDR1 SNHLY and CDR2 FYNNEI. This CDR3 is CASSELFLNQPQHF. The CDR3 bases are TGTGCCAGCAGTGAACTGTTTCTCAATCAGCCCCAGCATTTT. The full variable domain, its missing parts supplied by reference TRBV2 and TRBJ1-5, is EPEVTQTPSHQVTQMGQEVILRCVPISNHLYFYWYRQILGQKVEFLVSFYNNEISEKSEIFDDQFSVERPDGSNFTLKIRSTKLEDSAMYFCASSELFLNQPQHFGDGTRLSIL.